Following are 21 T cell receptor beta chains from one sample sequenced in a study of beta chain features in type 1 diabetes. Study-level points and caveats: All four CD4+ subsets from Type 1 diabetes patients carried moderately but significantly shorter TCRB CDR3s.

TCRB transcripts that were expressed got sequenced, as all of the isolated RNA had been reverse transcribed. Sequencing used immunoSEQ multiplex PCR; TCRdb keeps in-frame clones, though not all of them. Of 600,000 to 750,000 clones listed, about an eighth are singletons. No antigen is known for these receptors. The sequenced material came from naive CD4+ T cells from blood. Receptors were obtained from a young man with type 1 diabetes.

This clone was counted between two and nine times. This sequence joins TRBV2 and TRBJ1-1, with D unresolved. V lost 3 bases to trimming and J lost 1 base, with 9 bases between them. The CDR3 runs to 14 residues. Germline CDR1 is SNHLY and CDR2 is FYNNEI. As DNA, the CDR3 is TGTGCCAGCAGTGACTTTCGTAAGAACACTGAAGCTTTCTTT. Protein product: CASSDFRKNTEAFF.

The CDR3 DNA follows: TGTGCCATCACGGTTCAGGGGAAGGAGCCCCAGCATTTT. Translating it yields CAITVQGKEPQHF. The V gene is TRBV10-3, the J gene TRBJ1-5; perhaps TRBD1 as D (6 bases). Germline V gene lookup returns CDR1 ENHRY and CDR2 SYGVKD. The CDR3 runs 13 residues. V lost 7 bases to trimming and J lost 8 bases, with 15 bases between them.

This clone has just a few counts. This sequence joins TRBV6-6 and TRBJ1-2; D is perhaps TRBD1 (5 bases). The CDR3 consists of 13 residues. The V end lost 6 bases, the J end lost 4 bases, and 12 bases lay between the germline ends. Germline-derived CDR1 and CDR2 are MNHNY and SVGAGI (reference sequence). CDR3 sequence (DNA): TGTGCCAGCAGCCCGGACGGGACCTATGGCTACACCTTC. Protein product: CASSPDGTYGYTF.

The chain employs TRBV6-6 and TRBJ1-1; D unresolved. Germline CDR1 is MNHNY and CDR2 is SVGAGI (reference sequence). Trimming removed 8 bases at V and 3 bases at J, with 10 bases between. The CDR3 loop spans 12 amino acids. The CDR3 spells CASRVRDTEAFF. The CDR3, as DNA: TGTGCCAGCCGGGTTCGGGACACTGAAGCTTTCTTT.

The chain uses TRBV7-2 and TRBJ2-5; D uncertain. The ends were cut back, 5 bases at V and 3 bases at J, with 7 bases in the middle. The germline CDR1 and CDR2 sequences are SGHTA and FQGNSA. This CDR3 is 12 amino acids long. CDR3 nucleotides: TGTGCCAGCAGCGGCCCTGAAGAGACCCAGTACTTC. This codes for CASSGPEETQYF.

This clone was found a few times. The V gene is TRBV29-1, the J gene TRBJ2-4, with D perhaps assigned TRBD1 or TRBD2 (5 bases each). Trimming removed 7 bases from V and 7 bases from J, with 8 bases in between. Germline loops: CDR1 SQVTM, CDR2 ANQGSEA. CDR3 length: 10 amino acids. The DNA for the CDR3 is TGCAGCGGGGGGAACAACATTCAGTACTTC. As protein: CSGGNNIQYF.

This clone appeared a few times. The chain joins TRBV18 to TRBJ2-7, with D unclear. Trimming stripped 0 bases from V and 9 bases from J, with 12 bases between. CDR3 length: 13 residues. Per the germline V gene, CDR1 is KGHSH and CDR2 is LQKENI. In DNA form, the CDR3 reads TGTGCCAGCTCACCACCGGGCCAGGAATGGCAGTACTTC. This codes for CASSPPGQEWQYF.

The chain joins TRBV13 to TRBJ2-6; TRBD1 matches 7 bases. V lost 8 bases, J lost 0 bases, and 10 bases stayed unmatched. The CDR3 extends over 17 amino acids. Germline V CDR1 and CDR2: PRHDT, FYEKMQ (reference sequence). The CDR3 DNA reads TGTGCCAGCGGTCGACAGGGAGATAGCTCTGGGGCCAACGTCCTGACTTTC. Translating it yields CASGRQGDSSGANVLTF.

V and J are TRBV29-1 and TRBJ1-2, with 7 bases matching TRBD1. The CDR3 has 14 residues. Germline V lookup: CDR1 SQVTM, CDR2 ANQGSEA. With V trimmed by 4 bases and J by 8 bases, 13 bases remained unmatched. The CDR3 region has the DNA TGCAGCGTTGCTAAGGGGGCGCAAGCGGGAGGCTACACCTTC. It is translated as CSVAKGAQAGGYTF.

This clone came up a few times. J is TRBJ1-6 and V is TRBV6-1; D unclear. Germline V gene lookup returns CDR1 MNHNS and CDR2 SASEGT. The CDR3 loop spans 15 amino acids. The V end was cut by 1 base, the J end by 7 bases, with 11 bases between. CDR3 protein: CASSEVGGRNSPLHF. CDR3 bases: TGTGCCAGCAGTGAAGTTGGAGGGAGGAATTCACCCCTCCACTTT.

There are a few counts of this clone. The chain employs TRBV9 and TRBJ2-1; TRBD1 aligns across 9 bases. J was trimmed by 4 bases and V by 3 bases; bases with no gene match: 11. In germline, CDR1 is SGDLS, CDR2 YYNGEE. CDR3 size: 17 residues. CDR3 residues: CASSEDSGTGIYNEQFF. The DNA of the CDR3 is TGTGCCAGCAGCGAAGATTCCGGGACAGGGATATACAATGAGCAGTTCTTC.

As to this clone: Other nucleotide sequences from this sample produce the same CDR3. V gene TRBV5-6 combines with J gene TRBJ2-5; no firm D call. The CDR3 has 11 amino acids. Germline V lookup: CDR1 SGHDT, CDR2 YYEEEE. Trimming took off 2 bases at V and 5 bases at J, with 4 bases between the two ends. Here the CDR3 DNA reads TGTGCCAGCAGCTTTTCCGAGACCCAGTACTTC. Protein: CASSFSETQYF. Combining the CDR3 with reference TRBV5-6 and TRBJ2-5 gives the whole variable domain DAGVTQSPTHLIKTRGQQVTLRCSPKSGHDTVSWYQQALGQGPQFIFQYYEEEERQRGNFPDRFSGHQFPNYSSELNVNALLLGDSALYLCASSFSETQYFGPGTRLLVL.

This chain joins TRBV14 and TRBJ1-4; tentatively, D is TRBD1 (6 bases). The germline V gene has CDR1 SGHDN and CDR2 FVKESK. This CDR3 contains 14 residues. Deletions cut 4 bases from V and 7 bases from J, with 13 bases between. This CDR3 is CASSPRGGGEKLFF. In DNA, the CDR3 is TGTGCCAGCAGCCCCCGAGGGGGAGGTGAAAAACTGTTTTTT.

In its sample, this clone was seen a few times. The rearrangement links TRBV2 to TRBJ2-5, with a weak D call TRBD1 (5 bases). This CDR3 comprises 13 residues. Germline CDR1 is SNHLY and CDR2 is FYNNEI. Deletions cut 7 bases from V and 4 bases from J, with 13 bases between. The CDR3 region is CASISGILETQYF. CDR3 DNA sequence: TGTGCCAGCATTTCAGGGATTCTAGAGACCCAGTACTTC.

This clone was seen a handful of times. The rearrangement uses TRBV29-1 and TRBJ2-5; D remains unclear. The J call is in doubt because the DNA end fits TRBJ2-7 better. CDR3 length: 13 residues. Looked up from germline, CDR1 is SQVTM and CDR2 is ANQGSEA. CDR3 sequence: CSVEEPATYEQYF. The CDR3 region has the DNA TGCAGCGTTGAAGAACCCGCTACCTACGAGCAGTACTTC.

The chain carries TRBV7-2 and TRBJ1-2; TRBD1 matches at 9 bases. CDR1 is SGHTA, CDR2 FQGNSA, per germline. This CDR3 comprises 16 residues. The J segment lost 2 bases and the V segment lost 0 bases, leaving 4 bases of the junction unmatched. CDR3 in amino acids: CASSLAGTGRNYGYTF. Written as DNA, the CDR3 is TGTGCCAGCAGCTTAGCAGGGACAGGGCGAAACTATGGCTACACCTTC. Looking up the rest from reference TRBV7-2 and TRBJ1-2 gives the full variable domain: GAGVSQSPSNKVTEKGKDVELRCDPISGHTALYWYRQSLGQGLEFLIYFQGNSAPDKSGLPSDRFSAERTGGSVSTLTIQRTQQEDSAVYLCASSLAGTGRNYGYTFGSGTRLTVV.

The chain recombines TRBV10-3 with TRBJ2-2; the match to TRBD1 covers 7 bases. The CDR3 loop spans 14 amino acids. V gave up 5 bases and J gave up 5 bases; unmatched junction bases: 5. Germline values: CDR1 ENHRY, CDR2 SYGVKD. Written as DNA, the CDR3 is TGTGCCATCAGTTCCCTACAGGGGACCGGGGAGCTGTTTTTT. Translating it yields CAISSLQGTGELFF.

The chain recombines TRBV5-1 with TRBJ2-2; D is ambiguous. The germline gives CDR1 SGHRS, CDR2 YFSETQ. Trimming pared 2 bases from V and 2 bases from J, leaving 7 bases between. The CDR3 runs 14 residues. CDR3 nucleotides: TGCGCCAGCAGCTTAAAAGTAAACACCGGGGAGCTGTTTTTT. It translates to CASSLKVNTGELFF. Combining the CDR3 with reference TRBV5-1 and TRBJ2-2 gives the whole variable domain KAGVTQTPRYLIKTRGQQVTLSCSPISGHRSVSWYQQTPGQGLQFLFEYFSETQRNKGNFPGRFSGRQFSNSRSEMNVSTLELGDSALYLCASSLKVNTGELFFGEGSRLTVL.

This clone was detected only a few times. The chain has TRBV9 and TRBJ1-2; D may be TRBD1 (6 bases). V lost 0 bases, J lost 7 bases, and 10 bases lay in between. The CDR3 has 13 residues. CDR1 and CDR2 (germline): SGDLS, YYNGEE. The CDR3, as DNA: TGTGCCAGCAGCGTAGTGACAGGTGGTGGCTACACCTTC. This translates into CASSVVTGGGYTF.

The chain links TRBV10-3 to TRBJ2-7; perhaps TRBD1 as D (5 bases). This CDR3 region has 11 residues. The V end was cut by 6 bases, the J end by 4 bases, with 7 bases between. The germline V gene encodes CDR1 ENHRY and CDR2 SYGVKD. This CDR3 reads CAIRDMYEQYF. As DNA, the CDR3 is TGTGCCATCAGGGACATGTACGAGCAGTACTTC.

This clone has a handful of counts. The rearrangement uses TRBV9 and TRBJ1-2; maybe TRBD1 (5 bases). Germline CDR1 reads SGDLS; CDR2 reads YYNGEE. Trimming took 0 bases from V and 4 from J, leaving 13 bases between them. The CDR3 extends over 15 amino acids. The CDR3: CASSVGLGDVYGYTF. CDR3 DNA: TGTGCCAGCAGCGTAGGGTTAGGGGACGTCTATGGCTACACCTTC.